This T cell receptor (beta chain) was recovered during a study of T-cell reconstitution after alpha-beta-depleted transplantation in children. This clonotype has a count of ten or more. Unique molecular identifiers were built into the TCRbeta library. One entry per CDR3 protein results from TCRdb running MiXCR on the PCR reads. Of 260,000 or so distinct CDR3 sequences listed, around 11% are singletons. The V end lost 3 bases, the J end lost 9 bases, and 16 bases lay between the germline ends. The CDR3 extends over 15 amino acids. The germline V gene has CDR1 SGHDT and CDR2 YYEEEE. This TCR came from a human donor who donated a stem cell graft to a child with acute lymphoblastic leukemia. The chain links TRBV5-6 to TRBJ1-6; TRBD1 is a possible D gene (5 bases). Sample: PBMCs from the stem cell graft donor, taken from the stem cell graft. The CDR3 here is CASSSLGGRGSPLHF. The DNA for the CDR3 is TGTGCCAGCAGCTCCCTTGGGGGTAGGGGTTCACCCCTCCACTTT. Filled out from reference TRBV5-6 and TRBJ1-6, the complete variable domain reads DAGVTQSPTHLIKTRGQQVTLRCSPKSGHDTVSWYQQALGQGPQFIFQYYEEEERQRGNFPDRFSGHQFPNYSSELNVNALLLGDSALYLCASSSLGGRGSPLHFGNGTRLTVT.